These 9 T cell receptor beta chains came from one sample sequenced in a study of cytomegalovirus exposure and HLA in healthy donors. Primers: 60 Vbeta forward and 13 Jbeta reverse. Generated by immunoSEQ multiplex PCR, the TCRdb table keeps only in-frame clones and is missing some. Counted here are roughly 110,000 clones, 65% to 90% occurring once; the ten biggest clones make up roughly 1.5%. The sequencing sample was made of PBMCs. Every receptor here comes from a man aged 45-65 years in good health and CMV-seronegative.

This sequence joins TRBV4-3 and TRBJ1-1, with 7 bases matching TRBD1. After removal of 1 base from V and 5 bases from J, the junction contained 7 bases not matched to a gene. The CDR3 loop spans 15 amino acids. Germline loops: CDR1 LGHNA, CDR2 YSLEER. The CDR3 loop reads CASSQGYRGRTEAFF. The CDR3 nucleotides read TGCGCCAGCAGCCAAGGGTACAGGGGAAGGACTGAAGCTTTCTTT.

This clone is medium-sized. The chain recombines TRBV29-1 with TRBJ1-1; weak D call: TRBD1 (5 bases). Trimming pared 5 bases from V and 9 bases from J, leaving 19 bases between. CDR1 and CDR2 from the germline V gene are SQVTM and ANQGSEA. The CDR3 has 13 residues. As DNA, the CDR3 is TGCAGCGTTTCCGGTGTGGGGCTTTCCCAAGCTTTCTTT. Amino acids: CSVSGVGLSQAFF.

This clone was seen a single time. The rearrangement uses TRBV7-9 and TRBJ1-2; 8 positions match TRBD1. After removal of 2 bases from V and 0 bases from J, the junction contained 5 bases not matched to a gene. Germline V CDR1 and CDR2: SEHNR, FQNEAQ (reference sequence). CDR3 length: 16 residues. The CDR3 spells CASSLRTGPSNYGYTF. Written as DNA, the CDR3 is TGTGCCAGCAGCTTAAGGACAGGGCCCTCTAACTATGGCTACACCTTC.

The J gene is TRBJ2-2, the V gene TRBV7-9; D is unresolved. The CDR3 length is 13 residues. In germline, CDR1 is SEHNR, CDR2 FQNEAQ (reference sequence). The V end was cut by 1 base, the J end by 7 bases, with 7 bases between. In DNA form, the CDR3 reads TGTGCCAGCAGCTTAGGTCAGGACGGGGAGCTGTTTTTT. It is translated as CASSLGQDGELFF. Using reference TRBV7-9 and TRBJ2-2 for the parts outside the CDR3, the full variable domain is DTGVSQNPRHKITKRGQNVTFRCDPISEHNRLYWYRQTLGQGPEFLTYFQNEAQLEKSRLLSDRFSAERPKGSFSTLEIQRTEQGDSAMYLCASSLGQDGELFFGEGSRLTVL.

The J gene is TRBJ1-5, the V gene TRBV6-5, with D possibly TRBD1 on 6 matching bases. Deletions cut 8 bases from V and 1 base from J, with 6 bases between. Germline V lookup: CDR1 MNHEY, CDR2 SVGAGI. The CDR3 sequence is 12 residues long. The CDR3 reads CASGGSNQPQHF. CDR3 DNA sequence: TGTGCCAGCGGGGGCAGCAATCAGCCCCAGCATTTT.

The V call is TRBV2, the J call TRBJ1-1; D perhaps matches TRBD1 (6 bases). Germline V lookup: CDR1 SNHLY, CDR2 FYNNEI. The V end lost 6 bases, the J end lost 11 bases, and 22 bases lay between the germline ends. The CDR3 length is 14 residues. CDR3 DNA: TGTGCCAGCAGGGACTCAGGGGACCTCTCTTTTGCTTTCTTT. It encodes CASRDSGDLSFAFF.

The V gene is TRBV5-6, the J gene TRBJ2-7; the match to TRBD1 covers 8 bases. The germline gives CDR1 SGHDT, CDR2 YYEEEE. The trim removed 3 bases at V and 0 bases at J, leaving 11 bases unmatched. The length of the CDR3 is 17 residues. Written as DNA, the CDR3 is TGTGCCAGCAGCTGGGTCGGGTCAGGACAGGGCTCCTACGAGCAGTACTTC. Amino acid sequence: CASSWVGSGQGSYEQYF.

V and J are TRBV30 and TRBJ1-1; a weak D match, TRBD1 (5 bases). Trimming removed 5 bases at V and 3 bases at J, with 22 bases between. Germline assignment: CDR1 GTSNPN and CDR2 SVGIG (reference sequence). The CDR3 sequence is 16 residues long. The CDR3: CAWSRGSGGKYTEAFF. The CDR3 nucleotides are TGTGCCTGGTCCCGGGGGTCCGGAGGGAAATACACTGAAGCTTTCTTT.

This chain joins TRBV14 and TRBJ1-2; 8 bases align to TRBD1. Germline loops: CDR1 SGHDN, CDR2 FVKESK. V shed 4 bases, J shed 5 bases, and the junction held 15 bases outside the gene matches. The CDR3 spans 17 residues. CDR3 nucleotide sequence: TGTGCCAGCAGCCTCACGGACAGGGAATTAACGACTTATGGCTACACCTTC. It codes for CASSLTDRELTTYGYTF.